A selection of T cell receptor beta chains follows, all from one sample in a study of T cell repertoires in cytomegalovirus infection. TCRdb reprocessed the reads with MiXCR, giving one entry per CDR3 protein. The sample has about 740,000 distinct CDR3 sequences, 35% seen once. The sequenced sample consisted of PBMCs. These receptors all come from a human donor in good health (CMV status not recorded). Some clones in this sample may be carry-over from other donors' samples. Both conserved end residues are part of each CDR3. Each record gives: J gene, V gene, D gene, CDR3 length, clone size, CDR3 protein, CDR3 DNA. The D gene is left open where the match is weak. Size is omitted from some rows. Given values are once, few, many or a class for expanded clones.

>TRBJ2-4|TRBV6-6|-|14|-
CALSFFGAKNIQYF
TGTGCCCTCAGTTTTTTCGGCGCCAAAAACATTCAGTACTTC
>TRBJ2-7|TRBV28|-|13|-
CASSLGEIYEQYF
TGTGCCAGCAGTTTAGGGGAAATCTACGAGCAGTACTTC
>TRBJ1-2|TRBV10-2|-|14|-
CATSPPRAGYGYTF
TGCGCCACCTCCCCCCCCAGGGCCGGCTATGGCTACACCTTC
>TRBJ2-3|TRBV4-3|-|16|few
CASSPLFRSRTDTQYF
TGCGCCAGCAGCCCCCTTTTTAGGAGTCGGACAGATACGCAGTATTTT
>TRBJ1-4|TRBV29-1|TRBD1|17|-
CSVDAPDRATTNEKLFF
TGCAGCGTTGATGCCCCGGACAGGGCCACAACTAATGAAAAACTGTTTTTT
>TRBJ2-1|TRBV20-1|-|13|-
CSAINAGLYGQFF
TGCAGTGCCATAAATGCAGGGCTCTATGGGCAGTTCTTC
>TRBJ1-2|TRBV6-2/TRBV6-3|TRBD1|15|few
CASSYPRAGGYGYTF
TGTGCCAGCAGTTACCCCCGGGCAGGGGGCTATGGCTACACCTTC
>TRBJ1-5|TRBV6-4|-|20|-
CASSDSYERDSLNSNQPQHF
TGTGCCAGCAGTGACTCATATGAGCGAGACAGTTTGAATAGCAATCAGCCCCAGCATTTT
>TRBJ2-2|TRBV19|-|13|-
CASSIRRTGELFF
TGTGCCAGTAGTATACGGCGCACCGGGGAGCTGTTTTTT
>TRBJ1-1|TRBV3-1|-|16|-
CASSLSALGRGTEAFF
TGTGCCAGCAGCCTGAGTGCCCTGGGACGGGGCACTGAAGCTTTCTTT
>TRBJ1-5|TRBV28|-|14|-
CASSFGGTNQPQHF
TGTGCCAGCAGTTTTGGAGGAACCAATCAGCCCCAGCATTTT
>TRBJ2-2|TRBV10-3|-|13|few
CAISFANTGELFF
TGTGCCATCAGTTTCGCGAACACCGGGGAGCTGTTTTTT